This T cell receptor beta chain is drawn from a study of T cells in Graves' hyperthyroidism and ophthalmopathy. Germline CDR1 is SQVTM and CDR2 is ANQGSEA. The CDR3 length is 15 residues. V lost 4 bases and J 7 bases, leaving 22 bases between the germline ends. This clonotype was counted at least ten times. RNA transcripts gave rise to amplified TCR beta CDR3 regions. The TCR CDR3 first-round RT-PCR relied on the HTBI primer set. TCRdb reprocessed the multiplex PCR reads via MiXCR and lists one record per CDR3 protein. The data show some 360,000 distinct CDR3 sequences, roughly 18% seen once. The chain employs TRBV29-1 and TRBJ1-1; D is unclear. This clonotype was obtained from a woman aged 40 to 49 with Graves' ophthalmopathy. The specimen was blood. CDR3 DNA sequence: TGCAGCGTTGGGTGGGCCAGCTTAATCTCCGGTGAAGCTTTCTTT. Translation: CSVGWASLISGEAFF. Looking up the rest from reference TRBV29-1 and TRBJ1-1 gives the full variable domain: SAVISQKPSRDICQRGTSLTIQCQVDSQVTMMFWYRQQPGQSLTLIATANQGSEATYESGFVIDKFPISRPNLTFSTLTVSNMSPEDSSIYLCSVGWASLISGEAFFGQGTRLTVV.